This is a list of T cell receptor beta chains from one sample in a study of blood T cell repertoires in COVID-19. TCRdb keeps only in-frame clones here, not all; method: immunoSEQ multiplex PCR. The sample has around 140,000 clones, about 89% seen once; the top ten hold 2% to 2.5%. Source material: peripheral blood. The origin of the receptors is a middle-aged man with active COVID-19. Both conserved end residues are part of each CDR3. D genes are given only for firm matches. Only part of the rows carry a size: once, few, many, or a class if the clone is expanded.

V gene	D gene	J gene	clone size	CDR3 DNA	CDR3 protein
TRBV7-9	NA	TRBJ1-4	NA	TGTGCCAGCAGCTTCCCAGGTGCAGGGTCTAATGAAAAACTGTTTTTT	CASSFPGAGSNEKLFF
TRBV7-2	TRBD2	TRBJ2-1	once	TGTGCCACCAGCGGGGGGGCTTACAATGAGCAGTTCTTC	CATSGGAYNEQFF
TRBV25-1	NA	TRBJ2-3	NA	TGTGCCAGCACTAGAGAGGACACAGATACGCAGTATTTT	CASTREDTDTQYF
TRBV9	NA	TRBJ2-5	NA	TGTGCCAGCAGCGTAGGGAATAGCGGCGACCAAGAGACCCAGTACTTC	CASSVGNSGDQETQYF
TRBV2	NA	TRBJ1-1	NA	TGTGCCAGCAGGCCAGAGGGCCTGATGAACACTGAAGCTTTCTTT	CASRPEGLMNTEAFF
TRBV3-1/TRBV3-2	TRBD2	TRBJ2-3	NA	TGTGCCAGCAGCCAAGGGGGGACTAGTACCGATACGCAGTATTTT	CASSQGGTSTDTQYF
TRBV28	NA	TRBJ1-1	NA	TGTGCCAGCAGTTTATGGGCCGGGGGCACTGAAGCTTTCTTT	CASSLWAGGTEAFF
TRBV7-3	TRBD2	TRBJ2-1	NA	TGTGCCAGCAGCTTAGCGGGGGGGCGCTACAATGAGCAGTTCTTC	CASSLAGGRYNEQFF
TRBV2	NA	TRBJ2-5	once	TGTGCCAGCAGTACAGGGATCCAAGAGACCCAGTACTTC	CASSTGIQETQYF
TRBV4-1	TRBD2	TRBJ2-7	NA	TGCGCCAGCCCACGGGGGGACCCTCACTCCTACGAGCAGTACTTC	CASPRGDPHSYEQYF
TRBV18	NA	TRBJ1-4	NA	TGTGCCAGCTCACCCGGGACATCTAATGAAAAACTGTTTTTT	CASSPGTSNEKLFF
TRBV19	TRBD1	TRBJ1-3	NA	TGTGCCAGCAGGAGGGACAGGAGCTCTGGAAACACCATATATTTT	CASRRDRSSGNTIYF
TRBV18	TRBD2	TRBJ2-2	once	TGTGCCAGCTCACCACGGGGACTAGCGGACGACACCGGGGAGCTGTTTTTT	CASSPRGLADDTGELFF
TRBV3-1/TRBV3-2	TRBD1	TRBJ2-3	once	TGTGCCAGCAGCCAAGATTTACAGCGGGGACAGGGACCAGATACGCAGTATTTT	CASSQDLQRGQGPDTQYF
TRBV6-5	TRBD1	TRBJ1-1	few	TGTGCCAGCAGCCGCGTACAGGGGGGAACTGAAGCTTTCTTT	CASSRVQGGTEAFF
TRBV6-1	NA	TRBJ1-3	NA	TGTGCCAGCAGTGAACCCATCTCTGGAAACACCATATATTTT	CASSEPISGNTIYF
TRBV6-5	NA	TRBJ1-2	once	TGTGCCAGCAGCTCCGGGACTGTCTATGGCTACACCTTC	CASSSGTVYGYTF
TRBV10-3	NA	TRBJ2-5	NA	TGTGCCATCAGTGGGGGGGTAGGAGGGCAAGAGACCCAGTACTTC	CAISGGVGGQETQYF
TRBV6-4	TRBD1	TRBJ1-2	NA	TGTGCCAGCAGTGACTCAGGACACAGGGGACGCTACACCTTC	CASSDSGHRGRYTF
TRBV7-2	NA	TRBJ2-5	NA	TGTGCCAGCAGCTTATATAAAGAGGAGACCCAGTACTTC	CASSLYKEETQYF
TRBV30	TRBD1	TRBJ1-2	NA	TGTGCCTGGAATAACAGGGGGTTAAACTATGGCTACACCTTC	CAWNNRGLNYGYTF
TRBV18	NA	TRBJ2-5	few	TGTGCCAGCTCTTCACGCCAGACAGACCGATTCCAAGAGACCCAGTACTTC	CASSSRQTDRFQETQYF
TRBV5-1	TRBD1	TRBJ1-2	NA	TGCGCCAGCAGCGCCGCGACGACAGGGGGATATGGCTACACCTTC	CASSAATTGGYGYTF
TRBV9	TRBD1	TRBJ2-7	NA	TGTGCCAGCAGCGTAGGGGGACAGTCCTCCTACGAGCAGTACTTC	CASSVGGQSSYEQYF
TRBV14	TRBD1	TRBJ2-3	NA	TGTGCCAGCAGCTCGCGACAGGGGACAGATACGCAGTATTTT	CASSSRQGTDTQYF
TRBV18	TRBD1	TRBJ1-2	NA	TGTGCCAGCTCACCACAGGGGGCGAATGGCTACACCTTC	CASSPQGANGYTF
TRBV7-9	NA	TRBJ1-2	NA	TGTGCCAGCAGCTCGGACACAGCTAACTATGGCTACACCTTC	CASSSDTANYGYTF
TRBV5-4	NA	TRBJ1-1	NA	TGTGCCAGCAGCTTCACGACAGGTTCTTTGAACACTGAAGCTTTCTTT	CASSFTTGSLNTEAFF
TRBV19	NA	TRBJ1-4	few	TGTGCCAGTAACTCTCGGGGAAGGGAAAAACTGTTTTTT	CASNSRGREKLFF
TRBV5-1	TRBD2	TRBJ2-2	NA	TGCGCCAGCAGCCAAACACCAAGCGGGGGGAACACCGGGGAGCTGTTTTTT	CASSQTPSGGNTGELFF
TRBV6-5	NA	TRBJ1-1	NA	TGTGCCAGCAGTCCCACTCGGAGGGGGAACACTGAAGCTTTCTTT	CASSPTRRGNTEAFF
TRBV5-1	NA	TRBJ1-3	NA	TGCGCCAGCAGGGACAGTGCCTCTGGAAACACCATATATTTT	CASRDSASGNTIYF
TRBV12-3/TRBV12-4	NA	TRBJ1-1	NA	TGTGCCAGCAGTTTTTTAACAAGCACTGAAGCTTTCTTT	CASSFLTSTEAFF
TRBV7-2	NA	TRBJ1-1	NA	TGTGCCAGCAGCTTAGGTTGGCACACTGAAGCTTTCTTT	CASSLGWHTEAFF
TRBV5-1	NA	TRBJ1-3	NA	TGCGCCAGCAGCTTGACAACCTCTGGAAACACCATATATTTT	CASSLTTSGNTIYF
TRBV7-6	NA	TRBJ1-3	NA	TGTGCCAGCAGCGCCCAACAGGGCCCTGGAAACACCATATATTTT	CASSAQQGPGNTIYF
TRBV14	TRBD2	TRBJ2-7	NA	TGTGCCAGCAGCCTCTTCCGTGGGGGGGTTTACGAGCAGTACTTC	CASSLFRGGVYEQYF
TRBV25-1	NA	TRBJ2-2	NA	TGTGCCAGCAGCAGGGAGAACACCGGGGAGCTGTTTTTT	CASSRENTGELFF
TRBV5-1	TRBD1	TRBJ1-5	NA	TGCGCCAGCAGCTTGGTGGGGGGACAGTGGGATCAGCCCCAGCATTTT	CASSLVGGQWDQPQHF
TRBV3-1/TRBV3-2	NA	TRBJ2-7	NA	TGTGCCAGCAGCCAAGGGACAGCCTACGAGCAGTACTTC	CASSQGTAYEQYF
TRBV5-1	NA	TRBJ1-2	few	TGCGCCAGCAGCTTGAGATCAGGGCAGGGCAACTATGGCTACACCTTC	CASSLRSGQGNYGYTF
TRBV5-1	TRBD2	TRBJ2-3	once	TGCGCCAGCAGCTTACAACTAGCGACTATCACAGATACGCAGTATTTT	CASSLQLATITDTQYF
TRBV7-9	NA	TRBJ2-7	NA	TGTGCCAGCAGCCTAAACCCCTACGAGCAGTACTTC	CASSLNPYEQYF
TRBV15	NA	TRBJ1-5	NA	TGTGCCACCAGCCCAAGGGGTTATAGCAATCAGCCCCAGCATTTT	CATSPRGYSNQPQHF
TRBV2	NA	TRBJ2-2	NA	TGTGCCAGCAGTGAAAGAACGGGAAACACCGGGGAGCTGTTTTTT	CASSERTGNTGELFF
TRBV5-6	NA	TRBJ2-1	NA	TGTGCCAGCAGCTTGGCCCAGGGGGGCCTGGCCTACAATGAGCAGTTCTTC	CASSLAQGGLAYNEQFF
TRBV4-1	NA	TRBJ2-3	NA	TGCGCCAGCAGCCTCGAGCGGTCCAACACAGATACGCAGTATTTT	CASSLERSNTDTQYF
TRBV7-2	TRBD2	TRBJ2-3	NA	TGTGCCAGCAGCCCTAGGACTAGCGGGGGGGCCGGGGGCACAGATACGCAGTATTTT	CASSPRTSGGAGGTDTQYF
TRBV11-3	NA	TRBJ1-1	NA	TGTGCCAGCAGCTTAGCCCACACAGGGGAAGCTTTCTTT	CASSLAHTGEAFF
TRBV5-8	NA	TRBJ2-7	few	TGTGCCAGCAGCCTCCGGTCCGGGAGGCAGTACTTC	CASSLRSGRQYF
TRBV18	TRBD1	TRBJ1-6	NA	TGTGCCAGCTCATCGGACAGGGGACGTTCACCCCTCCACTTT	CASSSDRGRSPLHF
TRBV29-1	TRBD1	TRBJ1-2	NA	TGCAGCGTTGGGGACAGGGGCCGCTATGGCTACACCTTC	CSVGDRGRYGYTF
TRBV7-2	TRBD2	TRBJ2-3	NA	TGTGCCAGCAGCGCGGGACTAGCGGGGGATACGCAGTATTTT	CASSAGLAGDTQYF
TRBV29-1	NA	TRBJ1-2	NA	TGCAGCGTAGCGACGGAATCGTCAGGCTACACCTTC	CSVATESSGYTF